This TCR beta chain is from a study of blood T cell repertoires in COVID-19. Overall study: There were acute and convalescent COVID-19 samples, and they came from the United States, Italy and Spain.

The J segment lost 1 base and the V segment lost 6 bases, leaving 10 bases of the junction unmatched. The CDR3 totals 16 residues. Germline V gene sequence: CDR1 SGHTS, CDR2 YDEGEE. The repertoire was sequenced with immunoSEQ multiplex PCR; TCRdb's copy has only in-frame clones and lacks some. This sample carries 150,000 to 200,000 clones, about 81% of them seen once, and the ten largest clones take approximately 10%. The clonotype comes from a human donor in a cohort sampled during active COVID-19. The chain links TRBV5-8 to TRBJ1-5; 7 positions match TRBD1. The sample consisted of peripheral blood. The chain's CDR3 is CASTRRQGSSNQPQHF. Written as DNA, the CDR3 is TGTGCCAGCACCCGGCGACAGGGAAGCAGCAATCAGCCCCAGCATTTT. The full variable domain, with the rest looked up from reference TRBV5-8 and TRBJ1-5, is EAGVTQSPTHLIKTRGQQATLRCSPISGHTSVYWYQQALGLGLQFLLWYDEGEERNRGNFPPRFSGRQFPNYSSELNVNALELEDSALYLCASTRRQGSSNQPQHFGDGTRLSIL.